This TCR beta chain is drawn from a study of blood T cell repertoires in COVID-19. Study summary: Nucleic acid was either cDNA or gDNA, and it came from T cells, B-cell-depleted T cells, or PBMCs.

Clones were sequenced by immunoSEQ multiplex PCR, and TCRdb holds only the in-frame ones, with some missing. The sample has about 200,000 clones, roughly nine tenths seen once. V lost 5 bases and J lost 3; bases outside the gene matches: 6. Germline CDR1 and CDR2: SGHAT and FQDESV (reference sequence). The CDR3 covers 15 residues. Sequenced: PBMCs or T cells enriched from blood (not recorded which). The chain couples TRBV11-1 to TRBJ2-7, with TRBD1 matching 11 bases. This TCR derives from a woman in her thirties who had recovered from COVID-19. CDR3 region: CASSARDRGNYEQYF. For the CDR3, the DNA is TGTGCCAGCAGCGCCCGGGACAGGGGGAACTACGAGCAGTACTTC.